This TCR beta chain was found in a study of blood T cell repertoires in COVID-19 (TCRdb year 2020). Regarding the complete study: Collaborator samples came from the United States, Italy and Spain and covered acute and convalescent phases of COVID-19. Where HLA class I and class II types were available, the types were taken from metadata supplied by the sample provider, not from assay-based typing. The sample metadata nearly always contained a de-identified subject ID, COVID-19 status, age in years and sex. The samples were drawn from the first 160 participants of the ongoing ImmuneRACE study and from roughly 1,300 subjects provided by 6 global collaborators. The repertoires were released in a freely available public database meant as a resource for research on the immune response to SARS-CoV-2. The prospective study material was composed of cDNA or gDNA derived from T cells, B-cell-depleted T cells, or PBMCs. Deeply sampled blood TCRbeta repertoires from subjects exposed to, actively infected with, or recovered from COVID-19 were included in the dataset.

The immunoSEQ Assay, a bias-controlled multiplex PCR, was used to amplify TCRbeta CDR3 regions from genomic DNA. Per the original workflow: Within the assay, amplification of reference gene primers was used to estimate how many nucleated cells each sample contained. To quantify the absolute abundance of each unique TCRbeta CDR3 rearrangement, sequence reads were collapsed and filtered. For each sample, productive Simpson clonality was calculated by taking the square root of Simpson's diversity index across productive rearrangements. Sourced from immuneACCESS, this table was stored by TCRdb with only in-frame sequences that have V and J called. A share of the clones is absent; for the studies checked, an unresolved V gene accounts for under half, and the remainder has no known explanation. Clone size and the V and J calls come from that table; the DNA yielded D and trimming. Within this sample are approximately 61,000 clones, with 85% of them counted one time only. The ten largest clonotypes hold 5.3% of the sample.

The CDR1 and CDR2 encoded by the germline V gene are SGHRS and YFSETQ. Inclusive of the bounding cysteine and phenylalanine, the CDR3 is 14 residues long. Only CDR3 DNA remains: 42 bases, in frame from the first base. Germline trimming amounts to 2 bases on V and 8 bases on J, with 7 as the count of junction bases outside the gene matches. As regards this clone: Its antigen has not been determined. No clone much larger than this one lies a single base away; base qualities are absent.

Collaborating institutions collected whole blood in K2EDTA tubes following their own protocols. For TCRbeta analysis, collaborators shipped samples in one of three forms: frozen whole blood, isolated PBMCs, or DNA extracted from either of those sample types. Summary of the overall study and its limitations: The quantity of clinical and demographic metadata differed by source and by participant and was supplied without curation.

Sequenced sample: peripheral blood. This receptor was identified in a man aged 70 or older with acute or convalescent COVID-19. The chain was built from TRBV5-1 and TRBJ2-1; 7 central bases correspond to TRBD1. The nucleotides are TGCGCCAGCAGCTTAACAGGGGCCGGCGATGAGCAGTTCTTC. This codes for CASSLTGAGDEQFF.